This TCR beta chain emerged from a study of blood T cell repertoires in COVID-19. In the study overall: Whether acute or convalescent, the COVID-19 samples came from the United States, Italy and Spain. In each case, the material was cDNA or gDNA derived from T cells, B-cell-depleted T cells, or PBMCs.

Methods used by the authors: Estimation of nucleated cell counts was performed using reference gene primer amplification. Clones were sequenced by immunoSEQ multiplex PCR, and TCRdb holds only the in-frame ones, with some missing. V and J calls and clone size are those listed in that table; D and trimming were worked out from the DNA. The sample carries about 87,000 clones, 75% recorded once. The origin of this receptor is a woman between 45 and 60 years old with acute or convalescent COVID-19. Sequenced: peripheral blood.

The CDR3 region has the DNA TGTGCCAGCAGTGCCGGACTAGCGGAGACAATAGGAGAGACCCAGTACTTC. Protein sequence: CASSAGLAETIGETQYF. The chain recombines TRBV6-2 or TRBV6-3 with TRBJ2-5; 10 bases line up with TRBD2. The CDR3 is made up of 17 amino acids. The V and J ends lost 5 bases and 4 bases, in that order; junction bases with no gene match: 13. Looked up from germline, CDR1 is MNHEY and CDR2 is SVGEGT.